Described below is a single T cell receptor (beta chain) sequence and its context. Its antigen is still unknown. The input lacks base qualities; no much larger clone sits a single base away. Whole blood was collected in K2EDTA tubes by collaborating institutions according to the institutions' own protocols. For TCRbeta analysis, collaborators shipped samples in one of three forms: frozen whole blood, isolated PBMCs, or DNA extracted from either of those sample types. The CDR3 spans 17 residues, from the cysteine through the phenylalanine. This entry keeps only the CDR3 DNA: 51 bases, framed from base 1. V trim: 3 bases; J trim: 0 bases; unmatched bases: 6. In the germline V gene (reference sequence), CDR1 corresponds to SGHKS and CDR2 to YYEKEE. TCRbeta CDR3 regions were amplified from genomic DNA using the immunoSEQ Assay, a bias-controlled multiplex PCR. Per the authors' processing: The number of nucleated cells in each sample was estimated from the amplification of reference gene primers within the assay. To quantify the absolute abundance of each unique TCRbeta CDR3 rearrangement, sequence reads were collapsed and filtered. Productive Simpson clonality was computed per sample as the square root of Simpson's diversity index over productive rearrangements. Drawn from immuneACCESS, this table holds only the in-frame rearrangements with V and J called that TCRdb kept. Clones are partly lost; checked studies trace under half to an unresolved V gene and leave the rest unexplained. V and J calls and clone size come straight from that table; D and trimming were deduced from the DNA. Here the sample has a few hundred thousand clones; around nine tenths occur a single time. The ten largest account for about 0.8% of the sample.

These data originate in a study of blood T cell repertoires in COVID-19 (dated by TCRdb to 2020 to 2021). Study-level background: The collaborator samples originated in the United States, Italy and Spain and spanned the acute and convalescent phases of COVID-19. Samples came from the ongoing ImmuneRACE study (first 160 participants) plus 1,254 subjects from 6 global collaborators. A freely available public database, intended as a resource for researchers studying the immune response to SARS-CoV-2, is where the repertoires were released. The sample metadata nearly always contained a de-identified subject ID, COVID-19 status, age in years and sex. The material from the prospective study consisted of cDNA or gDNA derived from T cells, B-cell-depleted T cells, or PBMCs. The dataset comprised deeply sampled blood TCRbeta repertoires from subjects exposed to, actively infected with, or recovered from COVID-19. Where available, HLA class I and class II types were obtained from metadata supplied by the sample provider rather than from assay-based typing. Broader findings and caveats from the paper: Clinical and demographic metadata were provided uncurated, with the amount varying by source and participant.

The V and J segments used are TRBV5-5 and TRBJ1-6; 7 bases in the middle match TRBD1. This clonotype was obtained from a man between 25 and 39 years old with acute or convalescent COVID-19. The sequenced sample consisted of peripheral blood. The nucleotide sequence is TGTGCCAGCAGCTACCGGGACAGCTACTCCTATAATTCACCCCTCCACTTT. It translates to CASSYRDSYSYNSPLHF.